The 30 T cell receptor beta chains below all came from one sample that was sequenced in a study of blood T cell repertoires in COVID-19. Profiling relied on immunoSEQ multiplex PCR, and the TCRdb table lists in-frame clones only, not all of them. The sample has about 300,000 clones, more than 75% seen once. Sequenced sample: peripheral blood. The source of these receptors is a woman in her 40s who had recovered from COVID-19.

The CDR3 bases are TGTGCCAGCAGTGTGGAGGCCACCCCCTATGGCTACACCTTC. Its protein is CASSVEATPYGYTF. V and J are TRBV2 and TRBJ1-2; D uncertain. Germline CDR1 and CDR2: SNHLY and FYNNEI. Trimming took off 4 bases at V and 4 bases at J, with 13 bases between the two ends. The length of the CDR3 is 14 residues. The full variable domain, its missing parts supplied by reference TRBV2 and TRBJ1-2, is EPEVTQTPSHQVTQMGQEVILRCVPISNHLYFYWYRQILGQKVEFLVSFYNNEISEKSEIFDDQFSVERPDGSNFTLKIRSTKLEDSAMYFCASSVEATPYGYTFGSGTRLTVV.

This clone was observed a handful of times. The chain links TRBV7-3 to TRBJ1-1; D ambiguous. The CDR3 totals 11 residues. The V gene lost 4 bases and the J gene lost 11 bases, with 11 bases spanning the gap. The germline V gene encodes CDR1 SGHTA and CDR2 FQGTGA. The CDR3 region is CASSSGMGAFF. CDR3 bases: TGTGCCAGCAGCTCGGGAATGGGGGCTTTCTTT. The whole variable domain, remainder taken from reference TRBV7-3 and TRBJ1-1, is GAGVSQTPSNKVTEKGKYVELRCDPISGHTALYWYRQSLGQGPEFLIYFQGTGAADDSGLPNDRFFAVRPEGSVSTLKIQRTERGDSAVYLCASSSGMGAFFGQGTRLTVV.

This clone was observed once. In DNA form, the CDR3 reads TGCGCCAGCAGACAGACAGGGTTAGGGGAGCAGTTCTTC. Residues: CASRQTGLGEQFF. The chain is built from TRBV5-1 and TRBJ2-1; 7 bases match TRBD1. Looked up from germline, CDR1 is SGHRS and CDR2 is YFSETQ. The CDR3 is made up of 13 amino acids. Losses at the gene ends were 5 bases for V and 10 bases for J; bases not matched to a gene: 9. Full variable domain (rest looked up from reference TRBV5-1 and TRBJ2-1): KAGVTQTPRYLIKTRGQQVTLSCSPISGHRSVSWYQQTPGQGLQFLFEYFSETQRNKGNFPGRFSGRQFSNSRSEMNVSTLELGDSALYLCASRQTGLGEQFFGPGTRLTVL.

This sequence joins TRBV7-8 and TRBJ2-2, with 7 bases matching TRBD2. With 5 bases clipped from V and 3 bases from J, the junction kept 9 bases outside the gene matches. The CDR3 is 16 residues long. Germline values: CDR1 SGHVS, CDR2 FQNEAQ. Written as DNA, the CDR3 is TGTGCCAGCAGCCTTAATAGCGGGCGGGACACCGGGGAGCTGTTTTTT. Protein sequence: CASSLNSGRDTGELFF.

The chain has TRBV6-2 or TRBV6-3 and TRBJ2-1, with D possibly being TRBD2 (5 bases). Trimming removed 6 bases from V and 0 bases from J, with 12 bases in between. Germline CDR1 and CDR2: MNHEY and SVGEGT. This CDR3 comprises 15 residues. In DNA, the CDR3 is TGTGCCAGCAGCTTTGACGGGGACTCCTACAATGAGCAGTTCTTC. Its protein product is CASSFDGDSYNEQFF.

This clone was detected only a few times. V and J are TRBV19 and TRBJ1-6, with a tentative D call TRBD1 (5 bases). The V and J ends lost 4 bases and 8 bases respectively, with 12 bases between them. The germline V gene encodes CDR1 LNHDA and CDR2 SQIVND (reference sequence). This CDR3 is built from 14 residues. Here the CDR3 DNA reads TGTGCCAGTAGTAGAGGCAGGGCACATTCACCCCTCCACTTT. This encodes CASSRGRAHSPLHF.

This chain links TRBV19 with TRBJ2-7; possible D gene TRBD1, 6 bases. The germline V gene has CDR1 LNHDA and CDR2 SQIVND (reference sequence). The V end was cut by 9 bases, the J end by 2 bases, with 20 bases between. CDR3 length: 15 residues. The CDR3 here is CASSKLRTAAYEQYF. The CDR3 DNA reads as TGTGCCAGCTCAAAGCTCAGGACAGCAGCCTACGAGCAGTACTTC.

The CDR3, as DNA: TGTGCCAGCAGCCACCCTACTAGCGGGGGCTTTACCGGGGAGCTGTTTTTT. This translates into CASSHPTSGGFTGELFF. J is TRBJ2-2 and V is TRBV7-3, with TRBD2 matching over 11 bases. V dropped 5 bases and J dropped 5; count of bases not matched to a gene: 10. CDR1 and CDR2 from the germline V gene are SGHTA and FQGTGA. This CDR3 spans 17 amino acids.

This clone was recorded once. The chain recombines TRBV27 with TRBJ2-2, with 9 positions matching TRBD1. The germline V gene encodes CDR1 MNHEY and CDR2 SMNVEV (reference sequence). Germline trimming cut 6 bases from V and 4 bases from J; bases unmatched to any gene: 6. This CDR3 comprises 15 residues. This CDR3 reads CASSPRQGVTGELFF. CDR3 sequence (DNA): TGTGCCAGCAGCCCCAGACAGGGGGTCACCGGGGAGCTGTTTTTT.

The chain recombines TRBV30 with TRBJ2-3; D is uncertain. V was cut by 0 bases and J by 6 bases, with 10 bases left in between. CDR1 and CDR2 (germline): GTSNPN, SVGIG (reference sequence). This CDR3 is built from 13 residues. In DNA, the CDR3 is TGTGCCTGGAGTGTACGGTCCCGGGATACGCAGTATTTT. This encodes CAWSVRSRDTQYF.

The chain is built from TRBV7-2 and TRBJ1-2; TRBD1 matches 10 bases. V trimming: 4 bases; J trimming: 4 bases; junction bases outside the gene matches: 3. Germline CDR1 reads SGHTA; CDR2 reads FQGNSA. The CDR3 consists of 14 residues. The CDR3 spells CASSSWTGGYGYTF. The CDR3 DNA is TGTGCCAGCAGCTCCTGGACAGGGGGCTATGGCTACACCTTC.

This clone was seen only once. The chain is built from TRBV6-2 or TRBV6-3 and TRBJ2-7, with a tentative D call TRBD2 (6 bases). V lost 5 bases and J lost 3, with 20 bases in between. The CDR3 sequence is 16 residues long. The V gene's germline CDR1 is MNHEY and CDR2 SVGEGT. The CDR3 coding sequence is TGTGCCAGCAGTCTCGGACCGGGACTTCCAAACTACGAGCAGTACTTC. Protein sequence: CASSLGPGLPNYEQYF.

This clone was seen only a few times. The chain couples TRBV7-9 to TRBJ2-3; 11 bases line up with TRBD2. Trimming took 7 bases from V and 4 from J; bases not matched to a gene: 13. Germline V CDR1 and CDR2: SEHNR, FQNEAQ (reference sequence). The CDR3 consists of 17 residues. The CDR3 sequence is CASIPIAGGRRSDTQYF. DNA of the CDR3: TGTGCCAGCATCCCGATAGCGGGGGGGCGGAGGTCAGATACGCAGTATTTT.

The gene calls are TRBV6-6 and TRBJ1-1; D remains unclear. The CDR3 covers 12 residues. Germline CDR1 reads MNHNY; CDR2 reads SVGAGI (reference sequence). Trimming shortened V by 6 bases and J by 4 bases, and 9 bases separated the two germline ends. CDR3 residues: CASRQSSTEAFF. Here the CDR3 DNA reads TGTGCCAGCAGACAGAGCAGCACTGAAGCTTTCTTT.

The rearrangement uses TRBV5-1 and TRBJ1-1, with D hard to call. Germline-derived CDR1 and CDR2 are SGHRS and YFSETQ. Trimming pared 0 bases from V and 1 base from J, leaving 7 bases between. The CDR3 sequence is 14 residues long. In DNA, the CDR3 is TGCGCCAGCAGCTTGGTACAGCAGAACACTGAAGCTTTCTTT. Its translation: CASSLVQQNTEAFF.

The CDR3 nucleotides read TGTGCCAGCGGTCCAGGGGATACGCAGTATTTT. Protein product: CASGPGDTQYF. The chain uses TRBV18 and TRBJ2-3, with a possible D match to TRBD1 (5 bases). Trimming took 8 bases from V and 6 from J, leaving 9 bases between them. Germline loops: CDR1 KGHSH, CDR2 LQKENI. The length of the CDR3 is 11 residues.

The chain has TRBV27 and TRBJ1-2; 9 positions match TRBD1. This CDR3 spans 17 amino acids. Germline CDR1 and CDR2: MNHEY and SMNVEV (reference sequence). The V and J ends lost 4 bases and 8 bases, in that order; junction bases with no gene match: 17. DNA of the CDR3: TGTGCCAGCAGTTCCTCTCCGGGACAGGGAGAAAGTAGGGGCTACACCTTC. This codes for CASSSSPGQGESRGYTF.

The chain joins TRBV7-2 to TRBJ2-7, with a possible D match to TRBD1 (5 bases). Germline assignment: CDR1 SGHTA and CDR2 FQGNSA. Trimming took off 5 bases at V and 6 bases at J, with 8 bases between the two ends. This CDR3 has 11 amino acids. As DNA, the CDR3 is TGTGCCAGCAGCGTTAGGGGCGAGCAGTACTTC. Translated, it gives CASSVRGEQYF.

The rearrangement joins TRBV5-1 to TRBJ1-4; tentative D call: TRBD1 (5 bases). The CDR3 loop spans 15 amino acids. Germline V gene lookup returns CDR1 SGHRS and CDR2 YFSETQ. The ends were cut back, 2 bases at V and 7 bases at J, with 15 bases in the middle. CDR3 region: CASSFGNGGIEKLFF. CDR3 nucleotide sequence: TGCGCCAGCAGCTTTGGTAACGGGGGGATTGAAAAACTGTTTTTT.

This clone was recorded a few times. This chain uses TRBV23-1 with TRBJ1-1; D remains ambiguous. TRBV23-1 is assigned to the ORF class and has an uncertain function. The CDR3 contains 14 residues. V lost 3 bases to trimming and J lost 1 base, with 9 bases between them. CDR3 region: CASSHVPGNTEAFF. CDR3 coding DNA: TGCGCCAGCAGTCATGTACCAGGGAACACTGAAGCTTTCTTT.

This rearrangement joins TRBV18 to TRBJ1-1; no clear D gene. The V end was cut by 6 bases, the J end by 3 bases, with 17 bases between. Germline V gene sequence: CDR1 KGHSH, CDR2 LQKENI. This CDR3 has 15 amino acids. Here the CDR3 DNA reads TGTGCCAGCTCCCTGGGTCGGCCGGGGTACACTGAAGCTTTCTTT. Its protein is CASSLGRPGYTEAFF.

V usage is TRBV9 and J usage is TRBJ1-5; no firm D call. The CDR3 spans 15 residues. Trimming left V 2 bases short and J 1 base short, with 10 bases between. Germline-derived CDR1 and CDR2 are SGDLS and YYNGEE. The CDR3 is CASSVGSGSNQPQHF. CDR3 nucleotide sequence: TGTGCCAGCAGCGTCGGATCGGGAAGCAATCAGCCCCAGCATTTT.

This chain links TRBV14 with TRBJ2-7, with TRBD1 identical over 8 bases. With V trimmed by 4 bases and J by 5 bases, 10 bases remained unmatched. Germline values: CDR1 SGHDN, CDR2 FVKESK. The CDR3 totals 15 residues. DNA of the CDR3: TGTGCCAGCAGCCCTCTCGGACAGGGAGATCACGAGCAGTACTTC. Its translation: CASSPLGQGDHEQYF.

The chain has TRBV27 and TRBJ1-2, with TRBD1 matching over 7 bases. V was clipped by 5 bases and J by 8 bases; unmatched bases: 8. The CDR3 is made up of 13 amino acids. Germline CDR1 MNHEY, CDR2 SMNVEV (reference sequence). The CDR3 sequence is CASSPLTGIGYTF. The DNA of the CDR3 is TGTGCCAGCAGTCCGTTGACAGGGATCGGCTACACCTTC.

This clone came up once. The chain carries TRBV11-2 and TRBJ1-1; 9 nucleotides line up with TRBD1. With 4 bases clipped from V and 0 bases from J, the junction kept 3 bases outside the gene matches. This CDR3 region has 15 residues. Germline loops: CDR1 SGHAT, CDR2 FQNNGV. The CDR3 protein is CASSWGDRVNTEAFF. In nucleotides, the CDR3 is TGTGCCAGCAGCTGGGGGGACAGGGTGAACACTGAAGCTTTCTTT.

This sequence joins TRBV30 and TRBJ1-3; D not resolved. This CDR3 contains 10 residues. V lost 6 bases to trimming and J lost 6 bases, with 6 bases between them. The germline V gene has CDR1 GTSNPN and CDR2 SVGIG (reference sequence). The CDR3 sequence: CACTLNTIYF. The CDR3 DNA is TGTGCCTGCACATTAAACACCATATATTTT.

This rearrangement joins TRBV2 to TRBJ2-3, with 8 positions matching TRBD2. This CDR3 has 13 residues. Germline V gene sequence: CDR1 SNHLY, CDR2 FYNNEI. The ends lost 7 bases at V and 6 bases at J; junction bases unmatched: 6. CDR3 amino acids: CASNRGGLDTQYF. The CDR3 DNA sequence: TGTGCCAGCAACCGGGGGGGCCTGGATACGCAGTATTTT.

The chain combines TRBV18 with TRBJ1-2; D is undetermined. V lost 0 bases and J 7 bases, leaving 15 bases between the germline ends. There are 15 residues in the CDR3. Germline V lookup: CDR1 KGHSH, CDR2 LQKENI. The CDR3 bases are TGTGCCAGCTCACCACCGAGCAGGCCGCTGGCTGGCTACACCTTC. Its translation: CASSPPSRPLAGYTF. The full variable domain, with the rest looked up from reference TRBV18 and TRBJ1-2, is NAGVMQNPRHLVRRRGQEARLRCSPMKGHSHVYWYRQLPEEGLKFMVYLQKENIIDESGMPKERFSAEFPKEGPSILRIQQVVRGDSAAYFCASSPPSRPLAGYTFGSGTRLTVV.

This clone was detected once. The J gene is TRBJ2-3, the V gene TRBV5-1; TRBD2 agrees at 10 bases. The CDR3 has 16 amino acids. The V gene end was trimmed by 2 bases and the J gene end by 3 bases; junction bases not matched to a gene: 6. CDR1 SGHRS and CDR2 YFSETQ come from the germline V gene. CDR3 residues: CASSFSSGGPTDTQYF. CDR3 DNA sequence: TGCGCCAGCAGCTTCTCTAGCGGGGGACCAACAGATACGCAGTATTTT.

The rearrangement links TRBV7-2 to TRBJ1-2; D gene uncertain. Germline CDR1 is SGHTA and CDR2 is FQGNSA. CDR3 size: 13 residues. The ends were cut back, 0 bases at V and 5 bases at J, with 7 bases in the middle. DNA for the CDR3: TGTGCCAGCAGCTTAGCGTTGGAGTATGGCTACACCTTC. Protein product: CASSLALEYGYTF.